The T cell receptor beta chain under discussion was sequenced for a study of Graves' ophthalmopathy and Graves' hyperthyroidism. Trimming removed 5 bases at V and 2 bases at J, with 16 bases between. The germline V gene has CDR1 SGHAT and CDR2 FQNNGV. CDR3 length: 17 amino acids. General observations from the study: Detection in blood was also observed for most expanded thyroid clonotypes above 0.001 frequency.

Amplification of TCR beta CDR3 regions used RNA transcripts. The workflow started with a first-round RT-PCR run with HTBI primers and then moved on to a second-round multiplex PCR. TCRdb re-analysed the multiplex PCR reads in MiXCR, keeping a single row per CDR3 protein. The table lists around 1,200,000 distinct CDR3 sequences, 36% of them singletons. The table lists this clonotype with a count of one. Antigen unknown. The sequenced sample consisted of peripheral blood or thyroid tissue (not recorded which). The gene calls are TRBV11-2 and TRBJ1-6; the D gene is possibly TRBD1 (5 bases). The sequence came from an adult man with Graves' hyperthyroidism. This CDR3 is CASSPRAGWTYNSPLHF. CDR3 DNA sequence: TGTGCCAGCAGCCCCAGGGCAGGATGGACCTATAATTCACCCCTCCACTTT.